The clone carrying this T cell receptor (beta chain) showed up just a few times. Antigen specificity is unknown. The CDR3 is 17 residues long. Germline V gene data show CDR1 as SGHTA and CDR2 as FQGNSA. The V gene end was trimmed by 5 bases and the J gene end by 1 base; junction bases not matched to a gene: 9. The data were obtained in a study of blood T cells in healthy people across ages. Study-wide points: The study regarded diversity estimates from one million T cells as underestimates. Relative to aged donors, long-lived donors carried more naive CD4+ cells and displayed higher diversity.

Using a J-beta primer mix together with a sample-barcoded 5' primer, a second PCR was run for about 6 to 11 cycles. Each CDR3 protein gets one entry after TCRdb re-called the 5' RACE reads with MiXCR. The repertoire consists of 550,000 to 700,000 distinct CDR3 sequences, with 25% to 30% occurring once and the leading ten covering 18%. V and J are TRBV7-2 and TRBJ2-3, with 10 bases lining up with TRBD2. The sequencing sample was made of blood. The TCR originated in an older woman in good health. This chain's CDR3 is CASSPQFLAGGTDTQYF. The CDR3 DNA reads TGTGCCAGCAGCCCCCAGTTCCTAGCGGGGGGCACAGATACGCAGTATTTT.